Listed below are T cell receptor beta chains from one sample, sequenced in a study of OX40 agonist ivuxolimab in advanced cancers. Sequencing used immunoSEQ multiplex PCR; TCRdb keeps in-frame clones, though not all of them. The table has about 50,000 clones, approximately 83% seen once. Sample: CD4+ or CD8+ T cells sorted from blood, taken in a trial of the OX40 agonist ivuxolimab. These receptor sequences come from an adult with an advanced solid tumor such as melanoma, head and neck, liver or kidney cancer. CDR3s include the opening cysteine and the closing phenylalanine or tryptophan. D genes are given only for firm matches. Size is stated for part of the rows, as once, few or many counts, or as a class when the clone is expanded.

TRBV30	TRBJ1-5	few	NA	TGTGCCTGGAGTGACGGCAATAGCAATCAGCCCCAGCATTTT	CAWSDGNSNQPQHF
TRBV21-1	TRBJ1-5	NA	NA	TGTGCCGGCGAACCAGGCAAGGTGGGTCAGCCCCAGCATTTT	CAGEPGKVGQPQHF
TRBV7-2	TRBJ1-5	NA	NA	TGTGCCAGCAGCTACAAACAGGGAAATCAGCCCCAGCATTTT	CASSYKQGNQPQHF
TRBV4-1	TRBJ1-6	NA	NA	TGCGCCAGCAGCCAACAGGGGAATAATTCACCCCTCCACTTT	CASSQQGNNSPLHF
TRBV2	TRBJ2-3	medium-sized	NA	TGTGCCAGCAGTGTAGCGACGCTAGGCACAGATACGCAGTATTTT	CASSVATLGTDTQYF
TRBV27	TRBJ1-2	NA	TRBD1	TGTGCCAGCAGTTTTTCAGGGGGCAATGATTACTATGGCTACACCTTC	CASSFSGGNDYYGYTF
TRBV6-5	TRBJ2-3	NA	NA	TGTGCCAGCAGGCCCCGAATGGGAGATACGCAGTATTTT	CASRPRMGDTQYF
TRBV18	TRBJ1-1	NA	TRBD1	TGTGCCAGCTCACCTAGTATAGGGACAGGCGAAGCTTTCTTT	CASSPSIGTGEAFF
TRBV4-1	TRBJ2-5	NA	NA	TGCGCCAGCAGCCAAGACGGGTTCTCGCCAGCCCAAGAGACCCAGTACTTC	CASSQDGFSPAQETQYF
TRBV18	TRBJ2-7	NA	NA	TGTGCCAGCTCACGCGGGTCCTCCTACGAGCAGTACTTC	CASSRGSSYEQYF
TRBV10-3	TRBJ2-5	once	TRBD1	TGTGCCATCAGGGGACAGGGGGGGAAGGAGACCCAGTACTTC	CAIRGQGGKETQYF
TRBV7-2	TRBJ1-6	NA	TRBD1	TGTGCCAGCAGCTATACCGGGACAGGGGATTCACCCCTCCACTTT	CASSYTGTGDSPLHF
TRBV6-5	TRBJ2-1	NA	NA	TGTGCCAGCAGCCCCGGGGGTGAGCAGTTCTTC	CASSPGGEQFF
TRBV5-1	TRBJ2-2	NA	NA	TGCGCCAGCAGCTTACGACCCCTTGGACAGTTCCCTAACACCGGGGAGCTGTTTTTT	CASSLRPLGQFPNTGELFF
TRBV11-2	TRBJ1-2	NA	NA	TGTGCCAGCAGCTCCACACCGGGACCTCGTGCTGACTACACCTTC	CASSSTPGPRADYTF
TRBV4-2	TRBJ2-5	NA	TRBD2	TGTGCCAGCAGCGTTGGACTAGGGCCAGAGACCCAGTACTTC	CASSVGLGPETQYF
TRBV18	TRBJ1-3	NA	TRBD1	TGTGCCAGCTCACCACCTGGACAGGCCACTGGAAACACCATATATTTT	CASSPPGQATGNTIYF
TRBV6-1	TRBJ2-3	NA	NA	TGTGCCAGCAGTGAAATGGGGACCACTAAATCAGATACGCAGTATTTT	CASSEMGTTKSDTQYF
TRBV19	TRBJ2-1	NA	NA	TGTGCCAGCTCGAGGGATAGGCGACCTGAGCAGTTCTTC	CASSRDRRPEQFF
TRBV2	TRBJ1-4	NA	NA	TGTGCCAGCACTCGGAGGGGGATTGCAACTAATGAAAAACTGTTTTTT	CASTRRGIATNEKLFF
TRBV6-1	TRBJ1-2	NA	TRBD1	TGTGCCAGCAGTGGACGGACAGGGGACTATGGCTACACCTTC	CASSGRTGDYGYTF
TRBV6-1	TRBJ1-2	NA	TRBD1	TGTGCCAGCAAACTTACAGGGGGCGACTATGGCTACACCTTC	CASKLTGGDYGYTF
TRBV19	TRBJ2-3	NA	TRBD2	TGTGCCAGTAGTATCGGGACTAGCGGGGGATCAGATACGCAGTATTTT	CASSIGTSGGSDTQYF
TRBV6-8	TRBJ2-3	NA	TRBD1	TGTGCCAGCAGGCCCCGGGGACAGGGAATATCAGATACGCAGTATTTT	CASRPRGQGISDTQYF
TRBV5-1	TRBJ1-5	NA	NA	TGCGCCAGCAGCTTACTTCCGGGTGTCGATCAGCCCCAGCATTTT	CASSLLPGVDQPQHF
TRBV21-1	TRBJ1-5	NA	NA	TGTGCCAGCAGCAATCGGAGGGACTTAAGGAATAGCAATCAGCCCCAGCATTTT	CASSNRRDLRNSNQPQHF
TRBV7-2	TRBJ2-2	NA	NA	TGTGCCAGCAGCACCGGTGCCACCGGGGAGCTGTTTTTT	CASSTGATGELFF
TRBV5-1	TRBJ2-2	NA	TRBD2	TGCGCCAGCAGCTTGGCCGGCAGCGGGGCGAACACCGGGGAGCTGTTTTTT	CASSLAGSGANTGELFF
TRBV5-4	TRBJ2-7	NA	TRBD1	TGTGCCAGCAGCGCGGACAGGTCTCGCTACGAGCAGTACTTC	CASSADRSRYEQYF
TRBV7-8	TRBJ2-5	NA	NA	TGTGCCAGCAGCCGTGGGGTTATAGGGGCACAAGAGACCCAGTACTTC	CASSRGVIGAQETQYF
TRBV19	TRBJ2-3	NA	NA	TGTGCCAGTAGTCTCCTCCCCAGGGGTGCCACAGATACGCAGTATTTT	CASSLLPRGATDTQYF
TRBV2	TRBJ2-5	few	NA	TGTGCCAGCAGTCGGGACTCGCGGGGTGAGACCCAGTACTTC	CASSRDSRGETQYF